This T cell receptor (beta chain) emerged from a study of memory CD4+ T cells and cytomegalovirus serostatus. Study-wide findings and caveats: A US-trained random forest predicted CMV serostatus with median AUC around 0.92.

V shed 8 bases and J shed 4 bases, with 14 bases lying between them. The CDR3 sequence is 13 residues long. CDR1 and CDR2 from the germline V gene are SGHTA and FQGNSA. About this clone itself: As yet, its antigen is unknown.

The sort gate was single viable CD3+CD4+CD8-CD45RO+ cells for memory CD4+ T cells. Authors' methods: Out-of-frame sequences were removed, leaving about 2.2 million distinct TCRbeta sequences. Here immunoSEQ multiplex PCR was the method, and the copy in TCRdb shows in-frame clones only, minus some. V, J and clone size are taken as reported in that table, and D and trimming were inferred from the DNA itself. The sample contains tens of thousands of clones, about four fifths of which appear only once. The TCR comes from an adult in good health and CMV-seronegative. Some clones in this sample may be carry-over from other donors' samples. V is TRBV7-2 and J is TRBJ1-1, with a possible D match to TRBD1 (5 bases). The sample consisted of memory CD4+ T cells from blood. The CDR3 reads CASQRGARTEAFF. Written as DNA, the CDR3 is TGTGCCAGCCAGAGAGGGGCGCGCACTGAAGCTTTCTTT.